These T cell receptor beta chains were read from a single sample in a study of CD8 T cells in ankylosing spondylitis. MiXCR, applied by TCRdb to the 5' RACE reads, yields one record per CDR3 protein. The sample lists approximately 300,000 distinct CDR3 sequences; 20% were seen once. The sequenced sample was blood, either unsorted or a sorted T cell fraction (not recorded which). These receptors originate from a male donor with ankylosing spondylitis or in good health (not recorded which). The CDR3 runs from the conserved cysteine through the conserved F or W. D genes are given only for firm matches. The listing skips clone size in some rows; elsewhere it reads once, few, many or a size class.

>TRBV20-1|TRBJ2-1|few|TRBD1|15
TGCAGTGCTAGGACTGACAGGGGAGCCGGCAATGAGCAGTTCTTC
CSARTDRGAGNEQFF
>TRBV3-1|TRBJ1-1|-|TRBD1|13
TGTGCCAGCAGCCAGGACAGGGGCGCTGAAGCTTTCTTT
CASSQDRGAEAFF
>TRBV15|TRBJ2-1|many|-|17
TGTGCCACCAGCCCCCGATCGGGGTCGAGCTCCTACAATGAGCAGTTCTTC
CATSPRSGSSSYNEQFF
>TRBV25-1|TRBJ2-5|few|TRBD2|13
TGTGCCAGCAGTGAGGGACCCCGGGGGGCCCAGTACTTC
CASSEGPRGAQYF
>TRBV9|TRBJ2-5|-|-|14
TGTGCCAGCAGCCAAGGACAGATCCAAGAGACCCAGTACTTC
CASSQGQIQETQYF
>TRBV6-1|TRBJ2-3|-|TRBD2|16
TGTGCCACCGGGACTAGCGGGACCTCCGGAACAGATACGCAGTATTTT
CATGTSGTSGTDTQYF
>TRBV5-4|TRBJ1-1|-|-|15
TGTGCCAGCAGCCCACTCACAGGGAGCAACACTGAAGCTTTCTTT
CASSPLTGSNTEAFF
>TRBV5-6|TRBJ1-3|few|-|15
TGTGCCAGCAGCTTGGAACAGTACTCTGGAAACACCATATATTTT
CASSLEQYSGNTIYF
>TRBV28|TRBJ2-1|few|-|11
TGTGCCAGCAGTTTGCCCGGTGCGCAGTTCTTC
CASSLPGAQFF
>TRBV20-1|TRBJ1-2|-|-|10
TGCAGTGCTCACAGGGCTGGCTACACCTTC
CSAHRAGYTF
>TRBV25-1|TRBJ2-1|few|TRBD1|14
TGTGCCAGCAGTCCGGGACAGCTCTACAATGAGCAGTTCTTC
CASSPGQLYNEQFF
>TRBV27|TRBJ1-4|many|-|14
TGTGCCAGCAGTTTTAGGGGACATAATGAAAAACTGTTTTTT
CASSFRGHNEKLFF
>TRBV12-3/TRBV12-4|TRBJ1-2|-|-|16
TGTGCCAGCAGTTTAAACCCCGGGACAACCAACTATGGCTACACCTTC
CASSLNPGTTNYGYTF
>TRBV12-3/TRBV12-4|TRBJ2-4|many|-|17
TGTGCCAGCAGTTTAGCAGGACTGGGATTAGCCAAAAACATTCAGTACTTC
CASSLAGLGLAKNIQYF
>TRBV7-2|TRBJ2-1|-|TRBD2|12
TGTGCCAGCAGCAGATTTAGCGGGAGCGCGTTCTTC
CASSRFSGSAFF
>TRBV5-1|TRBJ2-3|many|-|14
TGCGCCAGCAGCCTCGGGACGTCCGGAGATACGCAGTATTTT
CASSLGTSGDTQYF
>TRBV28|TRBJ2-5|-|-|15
TGTGCCAGCAGTTTATCGGAAGGGTACCAAGAGACCCAGTACTTC
CASSLSEGYQETQYF
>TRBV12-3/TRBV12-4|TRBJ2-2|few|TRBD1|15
TGTGCCAGCAAGGGGGACAGGGCGAACACCGGGGAGCTGTTTTTT
CASKGDRANTGELFF
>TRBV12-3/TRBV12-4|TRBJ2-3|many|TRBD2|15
TGTGCCAGCAGTATTACTAGCGGGGCCACAGATACGCAGTATTTT
CASSITSGATDTQYF
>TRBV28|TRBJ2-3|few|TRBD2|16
TGTGCCAGCAGACCCACTAGCGGGAGAGGGACAGATACGCAGTATTTT
CASRPTSGRGTDTQYF
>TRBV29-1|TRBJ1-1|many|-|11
TGCAGCGTTGAAGGGATCGTTGAAGCTTTCTTT
CSVEGIVEAFF
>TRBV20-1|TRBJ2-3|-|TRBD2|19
TGCAGTGCTAGAGATCTCTTCGCGGGAGGGACCCCCAACTACGATACGCAGTATTTT
CSARDLFAGGTPNYDTQYF
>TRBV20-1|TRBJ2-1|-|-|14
TGCAGTGCTAGCCTGGGACCTATCTACAATGAGCAGTTCTTC
CSASLGPIYNEQFF
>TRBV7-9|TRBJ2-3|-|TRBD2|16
TGTGCCAGCAGCCTAGTCAGCGGGAGGGCCACAGATACGCAGTATTTT
CASSLVSGRATDTQYF
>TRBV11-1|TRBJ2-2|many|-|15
TGTGCCAGCAGCCTTCGTAAGACGGGCACCGGGGAGCTGTTTTTT
CASSLRKTGTGELFF
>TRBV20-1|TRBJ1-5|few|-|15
TGCAGTGCTAGAGATATCCTTCGTAGCAATCAGCCCCAGCATTTT
CSARDILRSNQPQHF
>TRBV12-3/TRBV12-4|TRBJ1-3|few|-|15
TGTGCCAGCAGTCTGCGGGGGGTGTCTGGAAACACCATATATTTT
CASSLRGVSGNTIYF
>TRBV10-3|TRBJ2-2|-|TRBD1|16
TGTGCCATCAGCAGGGACAGAAGCGCGAACACCGGGGAGCTGTTTTTT
CAISRDRSANTGELFF
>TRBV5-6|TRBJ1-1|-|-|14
TGTGCCAGCAGCTTGTTCCAGCAGGGCACTGAAGCTTTCTTT
CASSLFQQGTEAFF
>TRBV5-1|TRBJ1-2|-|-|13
TGCGCCAGCAGCTTGGGGGCCTACTATGGCTACACCTTC
CASSLGAYYGYTF
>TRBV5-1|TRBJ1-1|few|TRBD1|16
TGCGCCAGCAGCTTGGACAGGGGGTTAATGAACACTGAAGCTTTCTTT
CASSLDRGLMNTEAFF
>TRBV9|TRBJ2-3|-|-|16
TGTGCCAGCGGAACCTACAGGGAATCTAGCACAGATACGCAGTATTTT
CASGTYRESSTDTQYF
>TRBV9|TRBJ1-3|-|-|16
TGTGCCAGCAGCGGAGGGGGGGGAGTCTCTGGAAACACCATATATTTT
CASSGGGGVSGNTIYF
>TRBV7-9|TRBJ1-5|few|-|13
TGTGCCAGCAGCTTAGAGACGGGTCAGCCCCAGCATTTT
CASSLETGQPQHF
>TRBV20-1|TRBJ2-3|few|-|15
TGCAGTGCCGCGGGACAGTTAACTGGCACAGATACGCAGTATTTT
CSAAGQLTGTDTQYF
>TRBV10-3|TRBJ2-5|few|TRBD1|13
TGTGCCGCCCACGGGACAGATCAAGAGACCCAGTACTTC
CAAHGTDQETQYF
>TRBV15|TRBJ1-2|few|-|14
TGTGCCACCAGCAGTAGGGACACTATCTATGGCTACACCTTC
CATSSRDTIYGYTF
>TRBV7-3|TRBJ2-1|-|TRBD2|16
TGTGCCAGCAGCTTAAGCGGGAGAAGCTCCTACAATGAGCAGTTCTTC
CASSLSGRSSYNEQFF
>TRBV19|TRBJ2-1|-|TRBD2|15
TGTGCCAGTAGTATGGGAGGGAGGGCCAGGAATGAGCAGTTCTTC
CASSMGGRARNEQFF
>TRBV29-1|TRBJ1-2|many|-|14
TGCAGCGTCGCCACCGGCCAGCGAGGGAATGGCTACACCTTC
CSVATGQRGNGYTF
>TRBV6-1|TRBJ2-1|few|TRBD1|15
TGTGCCAGCCAGACCCGGGACAGGGGTTCCAATGAGCAGTTCTTC
CASQTRDRGSNEQFF
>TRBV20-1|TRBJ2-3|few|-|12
TGCAGAGGGGGGGAAAGCACAGATACGCAGTATTTT
CRGGESTDTQYF
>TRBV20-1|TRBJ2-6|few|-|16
TGCAGTGCTAGTGGGACGCCTAGCTCTGGGGCCAACGTCCTGACTTTC
CSASGTPSSGANVLTF
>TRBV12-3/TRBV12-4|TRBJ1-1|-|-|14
TGTGCCAGCACTTCCGGTAGCGGCAACACTGAAGCTTTCTTT
CASTSGSGNTEAFF
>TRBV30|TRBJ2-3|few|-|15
TGTGCCGGGACCAAGGGTACAGATAGCACAGATACGCAGTATTTT
CAGTKGTDSTDTQYF
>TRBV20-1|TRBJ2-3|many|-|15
TGCAGTGCTAGAGATCGGCGGAGAGGGGGGGATACGCAGTATTTT
CSARDRRRGGDTQYF
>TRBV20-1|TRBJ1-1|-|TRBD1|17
TGCAGTGCTAGACCAAGCGGACAGGGGGGATTGAACACTGAAGCTTTCTTT
CSARPSGQGGLNTEAFF
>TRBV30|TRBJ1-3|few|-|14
TGTGCCTGGAGTGTAGGTACCTCTGGAAACACCATATATTTT
CAWSVGTSGNTIYF